The 16 T cell receptor beta chains reported below all come from one sample, sequenced in a study of a mutant IDH1 vaccine in newly diagnosed glioma. Antigen specificity for these receptors is unknown. The time point is: week 23, last vaccination. Topical imiquimod was applied with each vaccine dose, which held 300 ug of mutant IDH1 20-mer peptide. Only in-frame clones appear in the TCRdb table, and some are missing; sequencing was by immunoSEQ multiplex PCR. The sample has just over 80,000 clones; about 82% are singletons. The sequenced sample was PBMCs, obtained from a glioma patient whose treatment included an IDH1 peptide vaccine. The receptors were gathered from a man aged 25-40 years with glioma. Some clones in this sample may be carry-over from other donors' samples.

A few counts support this clone. This rearrangement joins TRBV4-3 to TRBJ2-7, with D possibly matching TRBD2 (6 bases). V gave up 4 bases and J gave up 1 base, with 14 bases separating them. This CDR3 is 15 amino acids long. Germline CDR1 reads LGHNA; CDR2 reads YSLEER. CDR3 coding DNA: TGCGCCAGCAGCCGTACGCGGAGGGAATCCTACGAGCAGTACTTC. Translation gives CASSRTRRESYEQYF.

V usage is TRBV28 and J usage is TRBJ2-4; the match to TRBD1 covers 7 bases. After removal of 6 bases from V and 7 bases from J, the junction contained 9 bases not matched to a gene. The length of the CDR3 is 14 residues. Germline assignment: CDR1 MDHEN and CDR2 SYDVKM. CDR3 nucleotides: TGTGCCAGCAGCCCCAGGGGGACCCCGAACATTCAGTACTTC. The encoded protein is CASSPRGTPNIQYF.

The chain couples TRBV5-5 to TRBJ1-3; D gene unclear. The CDR3 consists of 15 residues. The V end was cut by 4 bases, the J end by 0 bases, with 11 bases between. The germline gives CDR1 SGHKS, CDR2 YYEKEE (reference sequence). The CDR3 is CASSLWGISGNTIYF. The CDR3 nucleotides read TGTGCCAGCAGCCTCTGGGGTATCTCTGGAAACACCATATATTTT.

The gene calls are TRBV9 and TRBJ2-7, with D maybe TRBD1 (6 bases). The CDR3 sequence is 14 residues long. The germline V and J ends were trimmed by 4 bases and 4 bases, with 15 bases remaining between them. Germline V gene sequence: CDR1 SGDLS, CDR2 YYNGEE. This CDR3 reads CASSPGQKPYEQYF. The CDR3 nucleotides read TGTGCCAGCAGCCCCGGACAGAAGCCGTACGAGCAGTACTTC.

The CDR3 protein is CASSLPGTIGSYEQYF. The DNA for the CDR3 is TGTGCCAGCAGCCTCCCCGGAACTATAGGCTCCTACGAGCAGTACTTC. The J gene is TRBJ2-7, the V gene TRBV16; D not certain. The CDR3 runs 16 residues. CDR1 is KGHSY, CDR2 FQNENV, per germline. Trimming removed 4 bases from V and 0 bases from J, with 16 bases in between. Full variable domain (missing parts from reference TRBV16 and TRBJ2-7): GEEVAQTPKHLVRGEGQKAKLYCAPIKGHSYVFWYQQVLKNEFKFLISFQNENVFDETGMPKERFSAKCLPNSPCSLEIQATKLEDSAVYFCASSLPGTIGSYEQYFGPGTRLTVT.

The chain has TRBV27 and TRBJ1-1, with unresolved D. Trimming cost V 2 bases and J 5 bases, with 9 bases left between them. Germline lookup yields CDR1 MNHEY and CDR2 SMNVEV (reference sequence). The CDR3 loop spans 13 amino acids. This CDR3 reads CASSLGRRTEAFF. CDR3 sequence (DNA): TGTGCCAGCAGTTTAGGGCGGCGGACTGAAGCTTTCTTT.

This clone was counted a single time. This rearrangement joins TRBV6-1 to TRBJ2-7, with D tentatively TRBD1 (6 bases). The CDR3 is made up of 15 amino acids. V was cut by 7 bases and J by 2 bases, with 18 bases left in between. In germline, CDR1 is MNHNS, CDR2 SASEGT. The CDR3 DNA reads as TGTGCCAGCACTTTAACCCAGGGGAACCCCTACGAGCAGTACTTC. Its translation: CASTLTQGNPYEQYF.

The rearrangement uses TRBV9 and TRBJ2-3; D unresolved. Germline loops: CDR1 SGDLS, CDR2 YYNGEE. V was cut by 3 bases and J by 8 bases, with 13 bases left in between. The CDR3 loop spans 13 amino acids. The CDR3 is CASSERREATQYF. For the CDR3, the DNA is TGTGCCAGCAGCGAACGCAGAGAGGCTACGCAGTATTTT.

The gene calls are TRBV19 and TRBJ2-3; 8 positions match TRBD2. The CDR3 totals 14 residues. The V gene end was trimmed by 6 bases and the J gene end by 3 bases; junction bases not matched to a gene: 5. CDR1 and CDR2 (germline): LNHDA, SQIVND (reference sequence). This CDR3 is CASRSGGWTDTQYF. Written as DNA, the CDR3 is TGTGCCAGTAGAAGCGGGGGATGGACAGATACGCAGTATTTT.

This sequence joins TRBV30 and TRBJ1-5; weak D call: TRBD1 (6 bases). The CDR3 is 15 amino acids. V shed 0 bases and J shed 3 bases, with 12 bases lying between them. Germline CDR1 is GTSNPN and CDR2 is SVGIG (reference sequence). The CDR3, as DNA: TGTGCCTGGAGTGTACCCAGGGGTCCCAATCAGCCCCAGCATTTT. Translation: CAWSVPRGPNQPQHF.

This clone was seen only a few times. This chain links TRBV11-2 with TRBJ1-6; D gene ambiguous. Germline V CDR1 and CDR2: SGHAT, FQNNGV. Trimming cost V 5 bases and J 7 bases, with 6 bases left between them. CDR3 length: 12 residues. CDR3 region: CASSLINSPLHF. The CDR3, as DNA: TGTGCCAGCAGCCTCATCAATTCACCCCTCCACTTT.

V and J are TRBV6-4 and TRBJ1-2, with D hard to call. Germline-derived CDR1 and CDR2 are MRHNA and SNTAGT. This CDR3 comprises 11 residues. V was pared by 6 bases and J by 8 bases, with 10 bases between. CDR3 sequence: CASSPGRGYTF. The CDR3 nucleotides read TGTGCCAGCAGCCCGGGCCGGGGCTACACCTTC.

This clone was counted a few times. The chain couples TRBV6-1 to TRBJ1-5, with unresolved D. The CDR3 has 13 amino acids. Trimming took 0 bases from V and 4 from J, leaving 4 bases between them. Germline loops: CDR1 MNHNS, CDR2 SASEGT. Written as DNA, the CDR3 is TGTGCCAGCAGTGAAGCTCAAAATCAGCCCCAGCATTTT. Translation: CASSEAQNQPQHF.

This chain uses TRBV5-1 with TRBJ2-3; 9 nucleotides align to TRBD2. The CDR3 loop spans 16 amino acids. V lost 4 bases, J lost 3 bases, and 9 bases stayed unmatched. Per germline, CDR1 SGHRS and CDR2 YFSETQ. The CDR3 bases are TGCGCCAGCAGCCGACCCGGGACTAGCAGAACAGATACGCAGTATTTT. Protein: CASSRPGTSRTDTQYF.

This clone has only one observation. The chain combines TRBV19 with TRBJ1-2; no reliable D call. The CDR3 loop spans 13 amino acids. Germline V lookup: CDR1 LNHDA, CDR2 SQIVND (reference sequence). Trimming left V 3 bases short and J 6 bases short, with 11 bases between. CDR3 loop: CASSMGSLDGYTF. As DNA, the CDR3 is TGTGCCAGTAGTATGGGGTCGCTGGATGGCTACACCTTC.

This sequence joins TRBV5-4 and TRBJ2-5, with D perhaps TRBD1 or TRBD2 (5 bases each). The CDR3 has 14 amino acids. Between the trimmed V and J ends, which lost 1 base and 5 bases, there was a span of 12 bases. Germline loops: CDR1 SGHNT, CDR2 YYREEE (reference sequence). The CDR3 DNA reads TGTGCCAGCAGCTTGAGAGGGGTCCAGGAGACCCAGTACTTC. Its protein product is CASSLRGVQETQYF.